Ten or more counts support the clone carrying this T cell receptor beta chain. Looked up from germline, CDR1 is SGHRS and CDR2 is YFSETQ. V was clipped by 0 bases and J by 2 bases, with 14 bases between them. The CDR3 is 17 residues long. RNA transcripts provided the source from which TCR beta CDR3 regions were amplified. RT-PCR in the first round (using the HTBI primer set) targeted the TCR CDR3. TCRdb ran MiXCR on the multiplex PCR reads and lists one entry per CDR3 protein. The repertoire holds about 410,000 distinct CDR3 sequences, with approximately 15% as singletons. These data are taken from a study of T cells in Graves' hyperthyroidism and ophthalmopathy. Study context: Peripheral blood was acquired at first diagnosis, ahead of any therapy whatsoever.

Fresh peripheral blood, 7.5 to 10 ml, yielded the PBMCs. Sequencing input: blood. This receptor was obtained from a young man with Graves' ophthalmopathy. The V call is TRBV5-1, the J call TRBJ2-2; the D call may be TRBD1 or TRBD2 (5 bases each). The CDR3 loop reads CASSLATLRGNTGELFF. CDR3 sequence (DNA): TGCGCCAGCAGCTTGGCCACCCTGAGGGGAAACACCGGGGAGCTGTTTTTT.